Sequencing of this TCR beta chain was carried out in a study of blood T cell repertoires in COVID-19. For the study at large: There were acute and convalescent COVID-19 samples, and they came from the United States, Italy and Spain. PBMCs, B-cell-depleted T cells, or T cells were the source of the cDNA or gDNA that made up the material.

Authors' methods: The authors estimated nucleated cell counts from reference gene primer amplification. The protocol was immunoSEQ multiplex PCR, while the TCRdb copy is restricted to in-frame clones and leaves out a portion. V and J calls and clone size follow that table, whereas D and trimming were derived from the DNA. Of roughly 100,000 clones listed, more than 80% were seen once; the top ten hold 3.5%. With V trimmed by 5 bases and J by 8 bases, 7 bases remained unmatched. Germline V gives CDR1 MNHEY, CDR2 SVGAGI. The CDR3 covers 14 residues. The clonotype was recovered from a woman aged 55-69 years with acute or convalescent COVID-19. Sequenced: peripheral blood. The chain recombines TRBV6-5 with TRBJ1-4; 8 bases align to TRBD1. The CDR3 loop reads CASSRGQGVEKLFF. DNA for the CDR3: TGTGCCAGCAGTAGAGGACAGGGTGTCGAAAAACTGTTTTTT.